The 10 T cell receptor beta chains given below trace back to one sample, sequenced in a study of CD8 T cells in Susac syndrome. Reverse transcription of roughly 0.5 to 1 ug RNA used random hexamers. TCRdb re-derived calls from the immunoSEQ multiplex PCR reads in MiXCR, one entry per CDR3 protein. Of 90,000 to 150,000 distinct CDR3 sequences listed, 85% to 95% are singletons. The sequenced sample consisted of CD4+ T cells from PBMCs. All receptors derive from a human donor with multiple sclerosis.

This clonotype appeared a few times. The chain combines TRBV7-2 with TRBJ1-3; D not resolved. This CDR3 has 12 residues. Germline assignment: CDR1 SGHTA and CDR2 FQGNSA. The V and J ends lost 6 bases and 2 bases respectively, with 5 bases between them. The CDR3 sequence: CASSLTGNTIYF. As DNA, the CDR3 is TGTGCCAGCAGTTTAACTGGAAACACCATATATTTT.

V is TRBV29-1 and J is TRBJ1-6, with a weak D call TRBD1 (5 bases). Deletions cut 6 bases from V and 0 bases from J, with 15 bases between. The CDR3 contains 16 residues. Germline-derived CDR1 and CDR2 are SQVTM and ANQGSEA. The CDR3 coding sequence is TGCAGCGTGGAAACAGGCCCAAGCTCCTATAATTCACCCCTCCACTTT. This codes for CSVETGPSSYNSPLHF.

V is TRBV6-5 and J is TRBJ1-1, with D hard to call. CDR1 is MNHEY, CDR2 SVGAGI, per germline. Between the trimmed V and J ends, which lost 9 bases and 0 bases, there was a span of 8 bases. The CDR3 runs to 12 residues. Here the CDR3 DNA reads TGTGCCAGTGAGGGTATGAACACTGAAGCTTTCTTT. It translates to CASEGMNTEAFF.

DNA for the CDR3: TGCGCCAGCAGCCCCGGACAGTCCTCGGCTGAAAAACTGTTTTTT. The encoded protein is CASSPGQSSAEKLFF. V is TRBV5-1 and J is TRBJ1-4; D perhaps matches TRBD1 (6 bases). Trimming removed 4 bases from V and 7 bases from J, with 17 bases in between. Germline CDR1 is SGHRS and CDR2 is YFSETQ. CDR3 length equals 15 residues.

CDR3 loop: CSVEGRGDTDTQYF. The CDR3, as DNA: TGCAGCGTTGAGGGGCGGGGAGACACAGATACGCAGTATTTT. The chain is built from TRBV29-1 and TRBJ2-3, with D tentatively TRBD2 (6 bases). The CDR3 is 14 amino acids. Between the trimmed V and J ends, which lost 3 bases and 2 bases, there was a span of 12 bases. Germline V lookup: CDR1 SQVTM, CDR2 ANQGSEA.

This clonotype appeared once. This CDR3 is CASSLVPGSGNTIYF. In nucleotides, the CDR3 is TGTGCCAGCAGTTTAGTACCGGGCTCTGGAAACACCATATATTTT. The chain joins TRBV12-3 or TRBV12-4 to TRBJ1-3; no clear D gene. This CDR3 spans 15 amino acids. The germline V and J ends were trimmed by 1 base and 0 bases, with 7 bases remaining between them.

This chain's CDR3 is CASTGGARDEQFF. The DNA for the CDR3 is TGTGCCAGTACCGGGGGGGCGCGGGACGAGCAGTTCTTC. The rearrangement joins TRBV19 to TRBJ2-1, with 8 bases aligning to TRBD2. Germline V gene sequence: CDR1 LNHDA, CDR2 SQIVND (reference sequence). Losses at the gene ends were 7 bases for V and 10 bases for J; bases not matched to a gene: 9. CDR3 length: 13 residues.

The gene calls are TRBV5-6 and TRBJ1-1, with no clear D. The CDR3 consists of 13 residues. Per the germline V gene, CDR1 is SGHDT and CDR2 is YYEEEE. Trimming shortened V by 2 bases and J by 1 base, and 6 bases separated the two germline ends. This CDR3 reads CASSFGENTEAFF. The CDR3 coding sequence is TGTGCCAGCAGCTTCGGGGAGAACACTGAAGCTTTCTTT.

The chain couples TRBV9 to TRBJ1-3, with D possibly being TRBD1 (5 bases). With 1 base removed from V and 0 bases from J, the gap between germline ends came to 11 bases. CDR1 SGDLS and CDR2 YYNGEE come from the germline V gene. The CDR3 length is 16 residues. CDR3 DNA sequence: TGTGCCAGCAGCGTACGGGACTCCTTCTCTGGAAACACCATATATTTT. Amino acid sequence: CASSVRDSFSGNTIYF.

V usage is TRBV6-5 and J usage is TRBJ1-1; D gene ambiguous. V was shortened by 0 bases and J by 1 base, with 6 bases between the two germline ends. The CDR3 contains 14 residues. Per germline, CDR1 MNHEY and CDR2 SVGAGI. CDR3 protein: CASSYSWGNTEAFF. The CDR3, as DNA: TGTGCCAGCAGTTACTCATGGGGGAACACTGAAGCTTTCTTT.